These T cell receptor beta chains were read from a single sample in a study of blood T cell repertoires in COVID-19. Using immunoSEQ multiplex PCR, the repertoire was profiled, and TCRdb retains in-frame clones only, with some absent. The sample includes about 35,000 clones, roughly 78% of them seen just once. The sequencing input was peripheral blood. The receptors stem from a man older than 75 with active or convalescent COVID-19. The CDR3 runs from the conserved cysteine through the conserved F or W. Expanded clones get a size class; other rows say once, few or many, or leave the size out.

V gene	J gene	clone size	CDR3 protein
TRBV6-1	TRBJ1-6	-	CASSERVVGYNSPLHF
TRBV4-1	TRBJ2-7	-	CASSQGRGVNEQYF
TRBV3-1/TRBV3-2	TRBJ1-5	-	CASSPSGVQPQHF
TRBV30	TRBJ2-7	-	CAWSLPPEQYF
TRBV7-6	TRBJ2-6	-	CASSSTGVSSGANVLTF
TRBV7-2	TRBJ2-7	few	CASTAPARGTSGRYEQYF
TRBV11-2	TRBJ2-3	-	CASSPPGVTDTQYF
TRBV5-1	TRBJ2-5	-	CASKLQDQETQYF
TRBV11-3	TRBJ2-7	once	CASSLQGGPSYEQYF
TRBV3-1/TRBV3-2	TRBJ2-7	-	CASSQDLSYEQYF
TRBV7-9	TRBJ1-1	-	CASSHGQRNTEAFF
TRBV10-3	TRBJ2-7	-	CAISTGTGTHEQYF
TRBV11-1	TRBJ2-7	once	CASSFVAGPGGEQYF
TRBV19	TRBJ2-1	-	CASSELAGSYNEQFF
TRBV28	TRBJ1-1	-	CASRGGNTEAFF
TRBV7-9	TRBJ1-1	once	CASSILQGARPTEAFF
TRBV7-8	TRBJ1-5	-	CASSFGQGSNQPQHF
TRBV15	TRBJ1-5	-	CATSSRGNQPQHF
TRBV24-1	TRBJ1-2	-	CATSDYSYGYTF
TRBV19	TRBJ2-2	-	CASSRPFANTGELFF